The rows below give T cell receptor beta chains drawn from one sample of a study of technical replicates of blood from a handful of donors. The data were produced by immunoSEQ multiplex PCR, yet TCRdb's version contains in-frame clones alone and is incomplete. The table lists approximately 94,000 clones, 95% to 97% of them singletons. What was sequenced was T cells isolated from PBMCs. These receptors were obtained from a human donor in good health. CDR3s include the opening cysteine and the closing phenylalanine or tryptophan.

cdr3_aa: CASSVSTSGQETQYF
v_call: TRBV6-1
j_call: TRBJ2-5

cdr3_aa: CASSIPSEGTEAFF
v_call: TRBV13
j_call: TRBJ1-1

cdr3_aa: CASSHRTSGVTDTQYF
v_call: TRBV28
j_call: TRBJ2-3

cdr3_aa: CASSMTSGGSYEQYF
v_call: TRBV2
j_call: TRBJ2-7

cdr3_aa: CASSQPDAGGELFF
v_call: TRBV4-3
j_call: TRBJ2-2

cdr3_aa: CASSLESMGTDTQYF
v_call: TRBV7-9
j_call: TRBJ2-3

cdr3_aa: CASSTPGLGYEQYF
v_call: TRBV27
j_call: TRBJ2-7

cdr3_aa: CASSLVGGVEQFF
v_call: TRBV5-4
j_call: TRBJ2-1

cdr3_aa: CASSSGGYSYEQYF
v_call: TRBV11-2
j_call: TRBJ2-7

cdr3_aa: CASSLEGSGDLNEQFF
v_call: TRBV5-1
j_call: TRBJ2-1

cdr3_aa: CASSLDRGIVNEQFF
v_call: TRBV28
j_call: TRBJ2-1

cdr3_aa: CAISGTEKTDTQYF
v_call: TRBV7-9
j_call: TRBJ2-3

cdr3_aa: CSVGQGSFYGYTF
v_call: TRBV29-1
j_call: TRBJ1-2

cdr3_aa: CASSEISGRAPYEQYF
v_call: TRBV27
j_call: TRBJ2-7

cdr3_aa: CASTAGRGFPYGYTF
v_call: TRBV28
j_call: TRBJ1-2

cdr3_aa: CASSQAYGADTQYF
v_call: TRBV4-1
j_call: TRBJ2-3

cdr3_aa: CATKPGLALNEQYF
v_call: TRBV27
j_call: TRBJ2-7

cdr3_aa: CASTQGKNQPQHF
v_call: TRBV19
j_call: TRBJ1-5

cdr3_aa: CASSYGSAGANTIYF
v_call: TRBV6-6
j_call: TRBJ1-3

cdr3_aa: CASSPLGAEIYSTEAFF
v_call: TRBV27
j_call: TRBJ1-1

cdr3_aa: CASSPPDRETGNTIYF
v_call: TRBV7-8
j_call: TRBJ1-3

cdr3_aa: CASSSFLGGPQETQYF
v_call: TRBV7-9
j_call: TRBJ2-5

cdr3_aa: CASTSGLALHTGELFF
v_call: TRBV28
j_call: TRBJ2-2

cdr3_aa: CASSQPPQGANTGELFF
v_call: TRBV23-1
j_call: TRBJ2-2

cdr3_aa: CATSTGAEIQYF
v_call: TRBV6-5
j_call: TRBJ2-4

cdr3_aa: CASSWTGLGTDTQYF
v_call: TRBV7-3
j_call: TRBJ2-3

cdr3_aa: CASGVAGANEQFF
v_call: TRBV5-1
j_call: TRBJ2-1

cdr3_aa: CASSEGQGSLNGYTF
v_call: TRBV19
j_call: TRBJ1-2

cdr3_aa: CASSGSSTYTYGYTF
v_call: TRBV19
j_call: TRBJ1-2

cdr3_aa: CSVQGTGDEKLFF
v_call: TRBV29-1
j_call: TRBJ1-4

cdr3_aa: CASSIFPTDYGYTF
v_call: TRBV19
j_call: TRBJ1-2

cdr3_aa: CASSLFPVKNTGELFF
v_call: TRBV7-3
j_call: TRBJ2-2

cdr3_aa: CASSSPRGGQETQYF
v_call: TRBV5-1
j_call: TRBJ2-5